The T cell receptor (beta chain) described here comes from a study of control samples from healthy donors and cancer patients. Libraries were prepared by immunoSEQ multiplex PCR; TCRdb keeps only in-frame clonotypes and omits some of them. The profile shows roughly 120,000 clones, approximately 94% of them singletons. Input material: blood. The TCR originated in a man aged 25 to 40 in good health.

The CDR3 DNA sequence: TGTGCCAGCAGCCAAGGTCAAGGGGGGAAGGGCCCAGACTACGAGCAGTACTTC. Translating it yields CASSQGQGGKGPDYEQYF. This chain links TRBV3-1 (or the pseudogene TRBV3-2) with TRBJ2-7; TRBD1 or TRBD2 may be the D gene (6 bases each). Looked up from germline, CDR1 is LGHDT and CDR2 is YNNKEL (reference sequence). CDR3 length equals 18 residues. Trimming left V 1 base short and J 3 bases short, with 22 bases between.